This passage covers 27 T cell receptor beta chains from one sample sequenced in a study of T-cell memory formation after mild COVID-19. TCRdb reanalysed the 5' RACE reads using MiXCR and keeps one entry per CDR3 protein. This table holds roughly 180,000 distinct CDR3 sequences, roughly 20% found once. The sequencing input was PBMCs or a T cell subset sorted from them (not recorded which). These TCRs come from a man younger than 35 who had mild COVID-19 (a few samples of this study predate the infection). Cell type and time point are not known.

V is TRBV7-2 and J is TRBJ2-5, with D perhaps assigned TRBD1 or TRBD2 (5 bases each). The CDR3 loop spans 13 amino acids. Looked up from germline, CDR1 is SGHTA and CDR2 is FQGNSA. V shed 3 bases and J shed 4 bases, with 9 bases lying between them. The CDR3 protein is CASSLGTGETQYF. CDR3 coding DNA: TGTGCCAGCAGCTTGGGGACCGGAGAGACCCAGTACTTC.

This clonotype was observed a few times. Written as DNA, the CDR3 is TGTGCCAGCAGCTTAATGTCGTCTGGAAACACCATATATTTT. This sequence encodes CASSLMSSGNTIYF. The V and J genes are TRBV7-3 and TRBJ1-3; unclear D gene. This CDR3 contains 14 residues. From germline, CDR1 is SGHTA and CDR2 FQGTGA. V lost 1 base, J lost 1 base, and 5 bases lay in between.

In DNA, the CDR3 is TGTGCCAGCAGCTTTCAGGGGGGAGGGGGAGAGACCCAGTACTTC. Its translation: CASSFQGGGGETQYF. The genes are TRBV7-2 and TRBJ2-5; tentatively, D is TRBD1 or TRBD2 (7 bases each). V was clipped by 3 bases and J by 4 bases, with 15 bases between them. The CDR3 is 15 residues long. Germline CDR1 and CDR2: SGHTA and FQGNSA. The complete variable domain, with remaining parts taken from reference TRBV7-2 and TRBJ2-5, reads GAGVSQSPSNKVTEKGKDVELRCDPISGHTALYWYRQSLGQGLEFLIYFQGNSAPDKSGLPSDRFSAERTGGSVSTLTIQRTQQEDSAVYLCASSFQGGGGETQYFGPGTRLLVL.

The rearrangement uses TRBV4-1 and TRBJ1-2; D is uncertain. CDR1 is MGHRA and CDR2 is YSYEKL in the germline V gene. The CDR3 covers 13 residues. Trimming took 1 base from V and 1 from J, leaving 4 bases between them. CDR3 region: CASSQGHNYGYTF. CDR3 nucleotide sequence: TGCGCCAGCAGCCAAGGACATAACTATGGCTACACCTTC.

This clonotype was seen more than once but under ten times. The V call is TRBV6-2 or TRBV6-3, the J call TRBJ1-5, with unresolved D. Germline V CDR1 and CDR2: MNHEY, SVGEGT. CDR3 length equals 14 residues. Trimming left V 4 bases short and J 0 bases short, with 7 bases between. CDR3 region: CASSWGNSNQPQHF. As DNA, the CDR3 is TGTGCCAGCAGTTGGGGAAATAGCAATCAGCCCCAGCATTTT.

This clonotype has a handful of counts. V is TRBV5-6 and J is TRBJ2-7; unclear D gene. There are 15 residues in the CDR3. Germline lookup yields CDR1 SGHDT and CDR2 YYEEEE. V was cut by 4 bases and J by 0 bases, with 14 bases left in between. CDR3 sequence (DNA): TGTGCCAGCAGCCCAAACCCAGGAAGCTCCTACGAGCAGTACGTC. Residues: CASSPNPGSSYEQYV.

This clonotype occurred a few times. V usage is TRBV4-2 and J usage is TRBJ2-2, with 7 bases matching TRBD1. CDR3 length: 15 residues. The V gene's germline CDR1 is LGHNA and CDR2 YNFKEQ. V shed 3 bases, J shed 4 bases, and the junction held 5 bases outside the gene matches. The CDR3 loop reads CASSQHRGTTGELFF. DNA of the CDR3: TGTGCCAGCAGCCAGCACAGGGGAACCACCGGGGAGCTGTTTTTT.

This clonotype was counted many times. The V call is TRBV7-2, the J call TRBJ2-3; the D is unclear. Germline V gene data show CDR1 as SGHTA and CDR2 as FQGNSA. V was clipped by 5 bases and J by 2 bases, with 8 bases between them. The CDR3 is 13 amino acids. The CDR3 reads CASSPTHTDTQYF. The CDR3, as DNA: TGTGCCAGCAGCCCAACCCACACAGATACGCAGTATTTT.

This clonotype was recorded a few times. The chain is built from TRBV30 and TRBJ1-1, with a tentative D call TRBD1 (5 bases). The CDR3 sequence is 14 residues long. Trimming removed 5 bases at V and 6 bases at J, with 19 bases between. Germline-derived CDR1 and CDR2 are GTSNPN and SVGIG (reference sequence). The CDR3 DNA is TGTGCCTGGCAATCCGGGCCAGTACAGGCTGAAGCTTTCTTT. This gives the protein CAWQSGPVQAEAFF. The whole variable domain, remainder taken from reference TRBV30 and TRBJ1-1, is SQTIHQWPATLVQPVGSPLSLECTVEGTSNPNLYWYRQAAGRGLQLLFYSVGIGQISSEVPQNLSASRPQDRQFILSSKKLLLSDSGFYLCAWQSGPVQAEAFFGQGTRLTVV.

This chain's CDR3 is CASSLTRWGDEQFF. CDR3 coding DNA: TGTGCCAGCAGCTTAACCCGTTGGGGAGATGAGCAGTTCTTC. This sequence joins TRBV7-3 and TRBJ2-1, with D perhaps TRBD2 (5 bases). Germline CDR1 reads SGHTA; CDR2 reads FQGTGA. This CDR3 comprises 14 residues. Trimming shortened V by 0 bases and J by 8 bases, and 11 bases separated the two germline ends. The variable domain in full, completed from reference TRBV7-3 and TRBJ2-1, reads GAGVSQTPSNKVTEKGKYVELRCDPISGHTALYWYRQSLGQGPEFLIYFQGTGAADDSGLPNDRFFAVRPEGSVSTLKIQRTERGDSAVYLCASSLTRWGDEQFFGPGTRLTVL.

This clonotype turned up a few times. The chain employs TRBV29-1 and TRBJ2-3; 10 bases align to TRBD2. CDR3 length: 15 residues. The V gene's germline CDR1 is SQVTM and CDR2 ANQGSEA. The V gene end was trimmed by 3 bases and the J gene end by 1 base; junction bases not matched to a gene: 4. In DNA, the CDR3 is TGCAGCGTTGAGGTCCTAGCGGGGGGCACAGATACGCAGTATTTT. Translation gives CSVEVLAGGTDTQYF.

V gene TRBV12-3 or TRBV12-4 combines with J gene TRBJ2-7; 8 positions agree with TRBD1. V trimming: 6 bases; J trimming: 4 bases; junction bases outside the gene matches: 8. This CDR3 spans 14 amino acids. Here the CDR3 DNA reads TGTGCCAGCAGCACCGGGACAGGTTTTTACGAGCAGTACTTC. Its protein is CASSTGTGFYEQYF.

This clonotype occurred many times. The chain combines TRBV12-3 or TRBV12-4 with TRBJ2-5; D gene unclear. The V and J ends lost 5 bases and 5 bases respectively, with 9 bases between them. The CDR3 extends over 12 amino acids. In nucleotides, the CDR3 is TGTGCCAGCAGTCCCATGGGGGAGACCCAGTACTTC. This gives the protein CASSPMGETQYF.

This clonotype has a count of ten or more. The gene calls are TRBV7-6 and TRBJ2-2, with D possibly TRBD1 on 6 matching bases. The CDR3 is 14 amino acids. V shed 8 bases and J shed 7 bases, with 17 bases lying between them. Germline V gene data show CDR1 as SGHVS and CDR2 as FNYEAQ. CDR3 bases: TGTGCCAGCCGGGACACTCTCAGGGGCGGGGAGCTGTTTTTT. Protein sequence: CASRDTLRGGELFF.

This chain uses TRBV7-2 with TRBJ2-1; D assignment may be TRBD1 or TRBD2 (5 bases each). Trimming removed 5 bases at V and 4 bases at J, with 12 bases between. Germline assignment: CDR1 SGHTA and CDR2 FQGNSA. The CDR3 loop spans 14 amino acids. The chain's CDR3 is CASSGRDGYNEQFF. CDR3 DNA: TGTGCCAGCAGCGGCCGGGACGGTTACAATGAGCAGTTCTTC.

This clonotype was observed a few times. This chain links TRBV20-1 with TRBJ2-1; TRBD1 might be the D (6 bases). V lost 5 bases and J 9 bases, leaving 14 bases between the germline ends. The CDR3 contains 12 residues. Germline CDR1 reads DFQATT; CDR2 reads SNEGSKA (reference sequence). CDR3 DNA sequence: TGCAGTGCTCCTTCCCGGGACATTGAGCAGTTCTTC. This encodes CSAPSRDIEQFF.

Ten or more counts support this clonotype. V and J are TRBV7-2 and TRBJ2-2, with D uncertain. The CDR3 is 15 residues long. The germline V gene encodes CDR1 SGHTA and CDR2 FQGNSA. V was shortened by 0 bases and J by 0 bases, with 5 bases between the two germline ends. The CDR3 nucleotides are TGTGCCAGCAGCTTAGCGGGGACGAACACCGGGGAGCTGTTTTTT. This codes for CASSLAGTNTGELFF.

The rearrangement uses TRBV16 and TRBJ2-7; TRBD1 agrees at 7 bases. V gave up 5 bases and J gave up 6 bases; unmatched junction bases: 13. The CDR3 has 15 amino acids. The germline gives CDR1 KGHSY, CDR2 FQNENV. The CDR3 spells CASSEAGTAFREQYV. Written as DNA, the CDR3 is TGTGCCAGCAGCGAAGCCGGGACAGCTTTTCGCGAGCAGTACGTC.

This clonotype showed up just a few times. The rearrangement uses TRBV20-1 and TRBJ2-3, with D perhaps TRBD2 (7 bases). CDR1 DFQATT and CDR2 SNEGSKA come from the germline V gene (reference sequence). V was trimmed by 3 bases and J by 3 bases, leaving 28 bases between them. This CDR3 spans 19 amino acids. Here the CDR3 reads CSASLSFAGARRGTDTQYF. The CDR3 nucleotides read TGCAGTGCTAGCTTGTCATTTGCGGGGGCCCGGAGGGGTACAGATACGCAGTATTTT.

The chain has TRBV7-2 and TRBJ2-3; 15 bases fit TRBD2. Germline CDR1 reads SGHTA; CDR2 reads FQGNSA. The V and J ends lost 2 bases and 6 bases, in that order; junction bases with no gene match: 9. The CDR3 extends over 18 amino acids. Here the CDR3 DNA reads TGTGCCAGCAGCTTACGATCTGGACTAGCGGGGGGGCTGGATACGCAGTATTTT. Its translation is CASSLRSGLAGGLDTQYF.

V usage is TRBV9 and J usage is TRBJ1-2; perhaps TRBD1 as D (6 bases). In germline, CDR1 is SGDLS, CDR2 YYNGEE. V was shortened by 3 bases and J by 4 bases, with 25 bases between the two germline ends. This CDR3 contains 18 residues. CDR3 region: CASSGRLTQGKSSYGYTF. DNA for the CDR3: TGTGCCAGCAGCGGAAGACTGACCCAGGGGAAGTCCAGCTATGGCTACACCTTC.

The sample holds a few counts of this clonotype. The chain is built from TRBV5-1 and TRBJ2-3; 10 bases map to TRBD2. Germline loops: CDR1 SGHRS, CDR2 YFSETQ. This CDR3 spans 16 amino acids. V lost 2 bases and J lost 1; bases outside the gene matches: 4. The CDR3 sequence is CASSLTGTSGTDTQYF. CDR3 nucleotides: TGCGCCAGCAGCTTAACCGGGACTAGCGGCACAGATACGCAGTATTTT.

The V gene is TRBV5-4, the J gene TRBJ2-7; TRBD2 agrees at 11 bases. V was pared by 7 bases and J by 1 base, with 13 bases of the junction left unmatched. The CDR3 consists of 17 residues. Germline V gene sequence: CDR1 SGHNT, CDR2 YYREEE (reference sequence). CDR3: CASATPSGGSISYEQYF. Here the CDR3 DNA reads TGTGCCAGCGCTACGCCTAGCGGGGGGTCCATATCCTACGAGCAGTACTTC.

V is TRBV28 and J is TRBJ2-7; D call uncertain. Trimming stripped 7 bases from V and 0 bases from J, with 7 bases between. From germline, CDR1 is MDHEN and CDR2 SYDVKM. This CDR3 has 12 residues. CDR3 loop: CASMGSSYEQYV. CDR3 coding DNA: TGTGCCAGCATGGGCAGCTCCTACGAGCAGTACGTC.

CDR3 bases: TGTGCCAGCCGTCAAGGGGGAGGCACTGAAGCTTTCTTT. Translation: CASRQGGGTEAFF. The chain combines TRBV3-1 with TRBJ1-1, with D possibly being TRBD1 (6 bases). CDR3 length: 13 residues. Germline CDR1 LGHDT, CDR2 YNNKEL (reference sequence). Trimming stripped 8 bases from V and 4 bases from J, with 14 bases between. Looking up the rest from reference TRBV3-1 and TRBJ1-1 gives the full variable domain: DTAVSQTPKYLVTQMGNDKSIKCEQNLGHDTMYWYKQDSKKFLKIMFSYNNKELIINETVPNRFSPKSPDKAHLNLHINSLELGDSAVYFCASRQGGGTEAFFGQGTRLTVV.

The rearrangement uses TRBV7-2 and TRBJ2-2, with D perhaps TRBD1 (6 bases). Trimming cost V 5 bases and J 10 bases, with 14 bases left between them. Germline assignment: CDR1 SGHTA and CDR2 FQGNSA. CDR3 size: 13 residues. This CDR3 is CASSQGTVQELFF. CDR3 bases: TGTGCCAGCAGCCAGGGGACGGTTCAGGAGCTGTTTTTT.

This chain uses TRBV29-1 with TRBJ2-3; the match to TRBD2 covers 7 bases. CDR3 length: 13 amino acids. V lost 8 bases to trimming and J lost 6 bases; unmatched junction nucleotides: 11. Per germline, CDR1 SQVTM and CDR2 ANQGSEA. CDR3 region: CSSSGGGVDTQYF. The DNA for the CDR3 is TGCAGCTCTTCGGGGGGAGGAGTGGATACGCAGTATTTT.